This T cell receptor beta chain was obtained from a study of molecular identifiers for immune sequencing clone quantification listed by TCRdb under 2018. For the study in its entirety: In a replicate experiment, RNA from around 18,000 or 91,000 naive CD8 T cells was split into five aliquots, four of which were sequenced. CD8 T cells were used in a methods study to benchmark molecular-identifier clustering-based TCR repertoire sequencing (MIDCIRS) and TCR RNA copy counting.

Naive CD8 T cell libraries were made from approximately 22,000 to 940,000 sorted cells using 10%, 30% or 50% of purified RNA. Naive CD8 T cells, defined as CD8+CD4-CCR7+CD45RA+, were FACS-sorted into RLT Plus buffer on a BD FACSAria II. Detection sensitivity was tested by spiking Jurkat RNA equal to fewer than twelve TCR copies' worth into samples containing roughly 17,000-1,100,000 naive CD8 T cells. Enrichment of CD8 T cells was done with RosetteSep CD8+ T Cell Enrichment Cocktail plus Ficoll-Paque, and ACK red cell lysis came afterward. As to this clonotype: No cognate antigen has been identified for it. This clone may be a read error of a much larger clone one base away. The final CDR3 position lacks the conserved phenylalanine or tryptophan, pointing to a likely read error.

Summary of the overall study and its limitations: Spiked-in Jurkat TCR RNA (approximately 10 copies' worth), which is not part of the donor repertoire, was contained in the naive libraries. Highly expanded clone sizes could be underestimated if identical TCR molecules share a barcode. Even against a background of about a million naive CD8 T cells, spiked-in Jurkat TCR RNA amounting to a single cell's worth was reported to be detectable. Modeling gave 3 to 3.5 recovered TCR RNA copies per cell versus approximately 11 by digital PCR, implying around 31% capture efficiency. In CMV-specific effector cells, over 97% of molecules were held by clones above 20 RNA copies, whereas under 1% of molecules were held by such clones in naive cells. When barcode sub-clustering was left out, chimeric consensus sequences inflated TCR diversity, with chimeras reaching as high as 47%.

Library creation used PCR. TCRdb names Illumina HiSeq 4000 as the instrument used. Bulk TCR libraries were generated as previously described, with the TCR primers listed in Table S5 used. The Qiagen AllPrep DNA/RNA kit was used to purify total RNA. Before analysis, reads from multiple sequencing runs of one library were combined. The paper's processing steps were these. Only reads with exact TCR constant sequence were kept, trimmed to 150 nt, and grouped by their 12-nt molecular barcodes. Reads in each barcode group were sub-clustered using a 15% Levenshtein threshold, and a quality-weighted consensus sequence was built for each RNA molecule. Non-functional sequences were discarded, and so were lower-count sequences lying one edit away from another sequence. Based on a fit of two negative binomial distributions, barcode sub-clusters having less than 20% of the maximum read count were discarded. TCRdb handled the public reads itself, with Q25 trimming in fastp and clone calling in MiXCR, and kept productive beta chains. CDR3 protein sequences are deduplicated, and each keeps its most common genes and DNA. The V and J calls were determined by TCRdb, not by the authors. Counted in this sample were about 12,000 distinct CDR3 sequences; 15% to 20% of them appeared once. Jointly, the top ten make up roughly 1.5% of the sample.

The V end loses 4 bases and the J end loses 2 bases, and a stretch of 3 bases separates them. From its first to its last residue, the CDR3 has 11 amino acids. Kept here is only the CDR3 DNA, which spans 33 bases and is read in frame from base 1. The TCR was taken from a human donor in good health. Some libraries in this study had Jurkat cell RNA spiked in. Specimen: naive CD8+ T cells from blood, with Jurkat cell RNA spiked in. Sample cell subset or site, as interpreted from the label and publication: FACS-sorted CD8+CD4-CCR7+CD45RA+ naive T cells. The sequence is built from TRBV12-3 or TRBV12-4 and TRBJ2-7; the D gene cannot be resolved reliably. The CDR3 protein: CASSYTYEQYY. The nucleotide sequence is given as TGTGCCAGCAGTTACACCTACGAGCAGTACTAC.